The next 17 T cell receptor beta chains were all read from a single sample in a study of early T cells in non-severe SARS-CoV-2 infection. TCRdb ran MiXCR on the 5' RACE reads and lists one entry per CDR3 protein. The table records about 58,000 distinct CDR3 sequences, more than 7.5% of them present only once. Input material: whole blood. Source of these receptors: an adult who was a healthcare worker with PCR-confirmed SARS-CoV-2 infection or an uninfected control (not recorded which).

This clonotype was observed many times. The CDR3 sequence: CASSPLGLAGGPGEQFF. The CDR3 DNA reads TGCGCCAGCAGCCCACTCGGACTAGCGGGAGGGCCTGGTGAGCAGTTCTTC. The V and J genes are TRBV5-1 and TRBJ2-1; 15 bases fit TRBD2. CDR3 length: 17 amino acids. J was trimmed by 9 bases and V by 4 bases; bases with no gene match: 11. Germline loops: CDR1 SGHRS, CDR2 YFSETQ.

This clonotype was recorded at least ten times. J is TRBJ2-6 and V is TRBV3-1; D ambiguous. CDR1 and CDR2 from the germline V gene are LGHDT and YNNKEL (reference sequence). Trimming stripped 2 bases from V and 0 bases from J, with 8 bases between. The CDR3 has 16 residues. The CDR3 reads CASSQRLLSGANVLTF. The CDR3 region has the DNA TGTGCCAGCAGCCAACGCCTACTCTCTGGGGCCAACGTCCTGACTTTC. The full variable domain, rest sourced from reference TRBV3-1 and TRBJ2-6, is DTAVSQTPKYLVTQMGNDKSIKCEQNLGHDTMYWYKQDSKKFLKIMFSYNNKELIINETVPNRFSPKSPDKAHLNLHINSLELGDSAVYFCASSQRLLSGANVLTFGAGSRLTVL.

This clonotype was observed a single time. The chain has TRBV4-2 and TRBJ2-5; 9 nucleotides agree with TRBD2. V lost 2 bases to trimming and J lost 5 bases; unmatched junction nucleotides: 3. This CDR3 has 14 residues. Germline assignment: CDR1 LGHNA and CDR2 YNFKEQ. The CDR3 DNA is TGTGCCAGCAGCCAACTAGCGGGGCTGGAGACCCAGTACTTC. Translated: CASSQLAGLETQYF.

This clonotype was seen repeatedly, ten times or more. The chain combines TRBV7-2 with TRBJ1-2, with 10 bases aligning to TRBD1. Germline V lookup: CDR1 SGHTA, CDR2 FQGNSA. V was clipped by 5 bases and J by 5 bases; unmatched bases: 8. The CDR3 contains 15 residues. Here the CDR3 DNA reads TGTGCCAGCAGCCCCCGACAGGGGGCAGATTATGGCTACACCTTC. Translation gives CASSPRQGADYGYTF.

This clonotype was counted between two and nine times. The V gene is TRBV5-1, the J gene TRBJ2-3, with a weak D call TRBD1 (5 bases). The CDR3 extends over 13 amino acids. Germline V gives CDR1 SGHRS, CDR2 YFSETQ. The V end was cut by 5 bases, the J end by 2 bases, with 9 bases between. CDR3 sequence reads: CASRAGSTDTQYF. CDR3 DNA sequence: TGCGCCAGCAGGGCAGGGTCCACAGATACGCAGTATTTT.

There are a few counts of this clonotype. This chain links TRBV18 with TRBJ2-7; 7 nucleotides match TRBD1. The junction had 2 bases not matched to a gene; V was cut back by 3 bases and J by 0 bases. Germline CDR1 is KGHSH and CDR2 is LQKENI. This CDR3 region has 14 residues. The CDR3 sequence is CASSPDRDSYEQYF. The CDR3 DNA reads TGTGCCAGCTCACCCGACAGGGACTCCTACGAGCAGTACTTC.

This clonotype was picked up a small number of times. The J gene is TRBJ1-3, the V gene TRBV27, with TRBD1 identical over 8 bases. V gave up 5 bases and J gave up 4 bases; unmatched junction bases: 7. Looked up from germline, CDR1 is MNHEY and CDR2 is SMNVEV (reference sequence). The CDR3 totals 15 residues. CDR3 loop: CASSRAGGSGNTIYF. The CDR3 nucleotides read TGTGCCAGCAGTCGGGCAGGGGGCTCCGGAAACACCATATATTTT.

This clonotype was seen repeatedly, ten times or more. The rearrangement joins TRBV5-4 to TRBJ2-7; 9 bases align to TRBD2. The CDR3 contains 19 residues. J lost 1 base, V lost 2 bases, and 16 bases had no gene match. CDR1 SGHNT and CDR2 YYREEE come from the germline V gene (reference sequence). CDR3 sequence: CASSLNLLAGDTASYEQYF. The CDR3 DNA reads TGTGCCAGCAGCTTAAATCTACTAGCGGGTGATACTGCTTCCTACGAGCAGTACTTC.

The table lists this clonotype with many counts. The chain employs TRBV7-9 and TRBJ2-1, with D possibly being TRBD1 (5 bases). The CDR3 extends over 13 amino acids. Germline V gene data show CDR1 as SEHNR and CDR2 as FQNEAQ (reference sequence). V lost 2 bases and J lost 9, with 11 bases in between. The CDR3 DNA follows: TGTGCCAGCAGCTTAAAAGGGGCGGCTGAGCAGTTCTTC. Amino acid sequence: CASSLKGAAEQFF.

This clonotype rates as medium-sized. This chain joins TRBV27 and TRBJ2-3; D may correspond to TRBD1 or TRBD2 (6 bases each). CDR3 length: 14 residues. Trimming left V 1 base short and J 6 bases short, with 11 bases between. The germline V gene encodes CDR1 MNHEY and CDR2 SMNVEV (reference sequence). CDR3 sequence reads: CASSLYRAGDTQYF. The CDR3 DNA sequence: TGTGCCAGCAGTTTATACAGGGCGGGGGATACGCAGTATTTT.

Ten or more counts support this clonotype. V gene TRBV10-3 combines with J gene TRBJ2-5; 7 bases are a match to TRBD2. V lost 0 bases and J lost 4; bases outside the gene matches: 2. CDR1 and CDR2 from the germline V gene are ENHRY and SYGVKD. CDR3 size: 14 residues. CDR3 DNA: TGTGCCATCAGTGAGTCGGGAGGGGTAGAGACCCAGTACTTC. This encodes CAISESGGVETQYF.

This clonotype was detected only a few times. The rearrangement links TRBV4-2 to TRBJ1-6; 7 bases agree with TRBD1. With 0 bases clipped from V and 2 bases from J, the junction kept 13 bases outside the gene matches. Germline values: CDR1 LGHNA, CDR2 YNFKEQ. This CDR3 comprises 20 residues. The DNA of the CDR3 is TGTGCCAGCAGCCAAGATCCCCTAGTGCAGGGGGGACCCTATAATTCACCCCTCCACTTT. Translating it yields CASSQDPLVQGGPYNSPLHF.

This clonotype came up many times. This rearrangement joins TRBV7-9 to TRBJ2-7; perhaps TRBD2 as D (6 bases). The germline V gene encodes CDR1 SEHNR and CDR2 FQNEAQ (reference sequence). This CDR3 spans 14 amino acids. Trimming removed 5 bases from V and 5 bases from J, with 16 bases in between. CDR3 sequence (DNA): TGTGCCAGCAGCCGGGGCGAGGGGAGGAACGAGCAGTACTTC. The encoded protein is CASSRGEGRNEQYF.

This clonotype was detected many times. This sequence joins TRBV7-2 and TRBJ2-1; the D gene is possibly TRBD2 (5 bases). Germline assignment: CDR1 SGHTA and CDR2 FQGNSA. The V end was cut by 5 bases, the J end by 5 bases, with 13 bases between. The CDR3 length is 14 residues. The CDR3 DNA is TGTGCCAGCAGCCCGTCACTAGGACACAATGAGCAGTTCTTC. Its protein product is CASSPSLGHNEQFF. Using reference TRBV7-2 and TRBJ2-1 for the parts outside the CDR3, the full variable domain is GAGVSQSPSNKVTEKGKDVELRCDPISGHTALYWYRQSLGQGLEFLIYFQGNSAPDKSGLPSDRFSAERTGGSVSTLTIQRTQQEDSAVYLCASSPSLGHNEQFFGPGTRLTVL.

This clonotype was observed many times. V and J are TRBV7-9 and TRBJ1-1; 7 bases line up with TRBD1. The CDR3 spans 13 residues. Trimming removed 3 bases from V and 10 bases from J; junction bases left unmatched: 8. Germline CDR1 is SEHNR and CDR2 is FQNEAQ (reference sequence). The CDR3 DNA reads TGTGCCAGCAGCTTGGCGACAGGGCTGGTAGCTTTCTTT. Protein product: CASSLATGLVAFF.

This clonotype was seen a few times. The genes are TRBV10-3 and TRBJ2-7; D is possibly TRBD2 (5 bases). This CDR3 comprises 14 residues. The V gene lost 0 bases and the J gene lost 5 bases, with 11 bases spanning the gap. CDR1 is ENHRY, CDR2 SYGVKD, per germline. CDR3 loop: CAISESIATHEQYF. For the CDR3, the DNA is TGTGCCATCAGTGAGTCCATAGCGACGCACGAGCAGTACTTC.

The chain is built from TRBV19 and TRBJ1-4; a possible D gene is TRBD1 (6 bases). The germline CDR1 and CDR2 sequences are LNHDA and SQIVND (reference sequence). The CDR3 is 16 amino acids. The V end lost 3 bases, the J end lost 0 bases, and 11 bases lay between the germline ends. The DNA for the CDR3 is TGTGCCAGTAGTATGTCCTCAGGGGCAACTAATGAAAAACTGTTTTTT. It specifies CASSMSSGATNEKLFF. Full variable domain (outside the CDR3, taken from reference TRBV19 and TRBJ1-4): DGGITQSPKYLFRKEGQNVTLSCEQNLNHDAMYWYRQDPGQGLRLIYYSQIVNDFQKGDIAEGYSVSREKKESFPLTVTSAQKNPTAFYLCASSMSSGATNEKLFFGSGTQLSVL.